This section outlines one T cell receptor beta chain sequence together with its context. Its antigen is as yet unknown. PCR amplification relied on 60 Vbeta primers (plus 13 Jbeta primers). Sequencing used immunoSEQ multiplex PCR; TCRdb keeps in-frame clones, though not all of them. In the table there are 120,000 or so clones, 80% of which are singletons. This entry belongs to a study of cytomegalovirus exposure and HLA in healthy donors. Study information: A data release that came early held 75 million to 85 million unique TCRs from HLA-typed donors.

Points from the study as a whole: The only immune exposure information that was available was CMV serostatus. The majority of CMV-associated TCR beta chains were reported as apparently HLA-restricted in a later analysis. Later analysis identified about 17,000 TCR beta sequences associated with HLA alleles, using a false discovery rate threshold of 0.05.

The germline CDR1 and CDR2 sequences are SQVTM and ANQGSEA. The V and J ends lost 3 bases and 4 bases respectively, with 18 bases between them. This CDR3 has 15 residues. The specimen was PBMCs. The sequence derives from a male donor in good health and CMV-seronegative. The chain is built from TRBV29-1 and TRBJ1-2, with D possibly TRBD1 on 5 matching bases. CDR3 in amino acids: CSVEGRQGPFYGYTF. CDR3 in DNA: TGCAGCGTTGAGGGCAGGCAGGGCCCTTTCTATGGCTACACCTTC. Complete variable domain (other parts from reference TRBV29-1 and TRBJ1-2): SAVISQKPSRDICQRGTSLTIQCQVDSQVTMMFWYRQQPGQSLTLIATANQGSEATYESGFVIDKFPISRPNLTFSTLTVSNMSPEDSSIYLCSVEGRQGPFYGYTFGSGTRLTVV.